This T cell receptor beta chain was sequenced for a study of identical twins. Germline V lookup: CDR1 SGHTA, CDR2 FQGTGA. V gave up 5 bases and J gave up 3 bases, with 17 bases separating them. CDR3 length: 16 amino acids. Addition of a universal primer site occurred through template switching, and cDNA carried unique molecular identifiers. TCRdb fed the 5' RACE reads into MiXCR, producing one record per CDR3 protein. In the table there are roughly 540,000 distinct CDR3 sequences, 20% to 25% of which are singletons. In its sample, this clonotype was seen a few times. These data were likewise used in another study, on T cells expressing NK-cell markers.

This rearrangement joins TRBV7-3 to TRBJ2-1; TRBD1 or TRBD2 may be the D gene (5 bases each). Sequenced input: CD4+ T cells sorted from blood. This clonotype originated in a woman aged 18-29 years in good health. CDR3: CASSAHGTIYYNEQFF. The DNA for the CDR3 is TGTGCCAGCAGCGCTCACGGGACGATTTACTACAATGAGCAGTTCTTC.